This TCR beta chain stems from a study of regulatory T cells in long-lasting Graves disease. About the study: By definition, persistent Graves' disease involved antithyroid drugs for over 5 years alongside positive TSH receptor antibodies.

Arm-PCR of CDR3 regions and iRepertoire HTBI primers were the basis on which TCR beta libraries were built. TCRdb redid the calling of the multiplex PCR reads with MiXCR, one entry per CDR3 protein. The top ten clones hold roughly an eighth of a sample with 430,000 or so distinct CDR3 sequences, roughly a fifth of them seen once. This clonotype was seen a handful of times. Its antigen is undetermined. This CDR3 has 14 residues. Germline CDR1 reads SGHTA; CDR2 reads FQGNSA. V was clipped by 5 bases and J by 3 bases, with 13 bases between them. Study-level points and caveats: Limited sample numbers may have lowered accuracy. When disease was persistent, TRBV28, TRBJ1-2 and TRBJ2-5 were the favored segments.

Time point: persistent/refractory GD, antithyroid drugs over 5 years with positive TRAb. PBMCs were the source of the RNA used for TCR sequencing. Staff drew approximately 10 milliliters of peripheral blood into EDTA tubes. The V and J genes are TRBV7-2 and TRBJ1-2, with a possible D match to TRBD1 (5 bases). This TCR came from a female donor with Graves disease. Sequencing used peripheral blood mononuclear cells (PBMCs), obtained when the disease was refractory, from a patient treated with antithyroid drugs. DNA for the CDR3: TGTGCCAGCAGCCCGAGTCGACAGTACTATGGCTACACCTTC. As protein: CASSPSRQYYGYTF.